Here is one TCR beta chain with its context. These data come from a study of blood T cell repertoires in COVID-19. The CDR3 sequence is 11 residues long. CDR1 is SGHTA, CDR2 FQGNSA, per germline. V shed 5 bases and J shed 7 bases, with 6 bases lying between them. Original methodology: Estimation of nucleated cell counts was performed using reference gene primer amplification. Assay used: immunoSEQ multiplex PCR; TCRdb lists only in-frame clones, some missing. The V and J calls and clone size were taken over from that table, and D and trimming were inferred from the DNA. The sample holds about 240,000 clones; around 87% are singletons and the top ten take approximately 7.5%.

Specimen: peripheral blood. This sequence originates from a man between 60 and 75 years old who had recovered from COVID-19. This chain connects TRBV7-2 to TRBJ2-1, with D perhaps TRBD2 (5 bases). CDR3 DNA sequence: TGTGCCAGCAGCCGGGGTAATGAGCAGTTCTTC. Amino acid sequence: CASSRGNEQFF.